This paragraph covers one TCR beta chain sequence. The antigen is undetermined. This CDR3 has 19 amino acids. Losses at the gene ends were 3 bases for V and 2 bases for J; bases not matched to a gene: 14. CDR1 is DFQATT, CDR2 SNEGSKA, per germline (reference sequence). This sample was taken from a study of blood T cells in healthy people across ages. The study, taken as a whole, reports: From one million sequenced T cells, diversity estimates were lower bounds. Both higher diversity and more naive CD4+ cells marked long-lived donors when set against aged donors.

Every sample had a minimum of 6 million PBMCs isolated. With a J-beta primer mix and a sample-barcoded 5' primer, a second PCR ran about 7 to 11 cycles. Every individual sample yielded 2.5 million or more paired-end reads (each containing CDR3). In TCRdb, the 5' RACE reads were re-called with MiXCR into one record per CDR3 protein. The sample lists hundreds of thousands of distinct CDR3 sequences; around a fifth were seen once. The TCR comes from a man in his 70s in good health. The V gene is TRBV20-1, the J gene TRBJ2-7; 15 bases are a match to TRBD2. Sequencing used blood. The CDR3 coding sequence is TGCAGTGCTAGGCGCCAAGGACTAGCGGGAGGGCCAATTCCCTACGAGCAGTACTTC. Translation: CSARRQGLAGGPIPYEQYF.